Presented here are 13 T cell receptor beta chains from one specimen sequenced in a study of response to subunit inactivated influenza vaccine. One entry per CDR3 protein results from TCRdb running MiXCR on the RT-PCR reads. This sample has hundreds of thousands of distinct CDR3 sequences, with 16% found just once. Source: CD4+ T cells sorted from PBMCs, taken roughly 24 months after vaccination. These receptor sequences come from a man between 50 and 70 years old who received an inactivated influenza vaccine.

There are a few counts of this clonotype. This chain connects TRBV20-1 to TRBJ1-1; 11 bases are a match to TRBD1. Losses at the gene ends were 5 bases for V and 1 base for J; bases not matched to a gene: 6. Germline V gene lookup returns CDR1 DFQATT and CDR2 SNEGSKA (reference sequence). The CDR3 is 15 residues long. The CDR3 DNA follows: TGCAGTGCTTTCGGACAGGGGGCAAGGAACACTGAAGCTTTCTTT. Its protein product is CSAFGQGARNTEAFF.

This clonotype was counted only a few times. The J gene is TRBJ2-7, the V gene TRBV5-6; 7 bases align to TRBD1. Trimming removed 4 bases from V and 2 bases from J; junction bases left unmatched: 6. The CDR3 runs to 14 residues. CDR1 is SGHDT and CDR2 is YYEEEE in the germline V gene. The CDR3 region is CASSRDSRTYEQYF. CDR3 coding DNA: TGTGCCAGCAGCCGGGACAGTCGAACCTACGAGCAGTACTTC.

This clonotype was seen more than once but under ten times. Here the CDR3 reads CASSELAGWIETQYF. CDR3 nucleotides: TGTGCCAGCAGTGAGCTTGCGGGGTGGATAGAGACCCAGTACTTC. The V and J genes are TRBV6-1 and TRBJ2-5; D possibly corresponds to TRBD2 (6 bases). The CDR3 totals 15 residues. Germline loops: CDR1 MNHNS, CDR2 SASEGT. Trimming removed 3 bases from V and 4 bases from J, with 15 bases in between.

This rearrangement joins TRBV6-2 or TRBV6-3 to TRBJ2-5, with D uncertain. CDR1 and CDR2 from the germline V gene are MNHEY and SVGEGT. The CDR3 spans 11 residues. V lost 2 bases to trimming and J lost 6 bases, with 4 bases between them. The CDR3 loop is CASSYTQTQYF. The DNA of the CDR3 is TGTGCCAGCAGTTACACTCAGACCCAGTACTTC.

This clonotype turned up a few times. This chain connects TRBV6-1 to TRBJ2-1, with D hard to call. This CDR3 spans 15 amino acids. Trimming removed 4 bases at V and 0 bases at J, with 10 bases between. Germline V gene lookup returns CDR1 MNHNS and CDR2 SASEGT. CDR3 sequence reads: CASSVEVFSYNEQFF. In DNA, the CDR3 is TGTGCCAGCAGTGTTGAGGTCTTCTCCTACAATGAGCAGTTCTTC.

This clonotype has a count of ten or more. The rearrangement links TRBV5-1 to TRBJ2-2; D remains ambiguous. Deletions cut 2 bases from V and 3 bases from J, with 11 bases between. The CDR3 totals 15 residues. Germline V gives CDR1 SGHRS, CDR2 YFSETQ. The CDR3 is CASSLEGLDTGELFF. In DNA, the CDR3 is TGCGCCAGCAGCTTAGAAGGGTTGGACACCGGGGAGCTGTTTTTT.

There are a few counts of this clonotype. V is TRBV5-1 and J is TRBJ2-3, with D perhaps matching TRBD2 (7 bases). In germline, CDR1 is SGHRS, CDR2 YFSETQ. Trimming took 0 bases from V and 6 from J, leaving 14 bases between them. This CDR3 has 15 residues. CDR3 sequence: CASSLESGGWDTQYF. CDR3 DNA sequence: TGCGCCAGCAGCTTGGAATCGGGGGGCTGGGATACGCAGTATTTT.

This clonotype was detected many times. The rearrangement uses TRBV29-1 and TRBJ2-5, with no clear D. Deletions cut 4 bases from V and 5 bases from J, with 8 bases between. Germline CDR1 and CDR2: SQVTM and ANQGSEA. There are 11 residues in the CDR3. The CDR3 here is CSVARSETQYF. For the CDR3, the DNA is TGCAGCGTTGCGAGGTCGGAGACCCAGTACTTC. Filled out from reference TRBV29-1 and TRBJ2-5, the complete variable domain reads SAVISQKPSRDICQRGTSLTIQCQVDSQVTMMFWYRQQPGQSLTLIATANQGSEATYESGFVIDKFPISRPNLTFSTLTVSNMSPEDSSIYLCSVARSETQYFGPGTRLLVL.

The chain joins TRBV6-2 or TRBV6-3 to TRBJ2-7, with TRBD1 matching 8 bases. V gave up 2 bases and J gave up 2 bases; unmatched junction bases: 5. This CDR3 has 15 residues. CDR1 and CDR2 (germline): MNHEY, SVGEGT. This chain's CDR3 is CASSYETGVTYEQYF. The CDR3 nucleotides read TGTGCCAGCAGTTACGAGACAGGGGTCACCTACGAGCAGTACTTC.

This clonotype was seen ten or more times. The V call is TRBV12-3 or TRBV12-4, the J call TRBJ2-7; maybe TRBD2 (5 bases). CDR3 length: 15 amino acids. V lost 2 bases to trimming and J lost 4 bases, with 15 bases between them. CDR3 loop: CASSLKLAALYEQYF. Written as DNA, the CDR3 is TGTGCCAGCAGTTTAAAGCTAGCAGCCCTTTACGAGCAGTACTTC.

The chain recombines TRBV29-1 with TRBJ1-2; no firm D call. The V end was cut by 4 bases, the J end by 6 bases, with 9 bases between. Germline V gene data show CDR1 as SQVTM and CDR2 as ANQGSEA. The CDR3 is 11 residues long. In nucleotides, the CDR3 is TGCAGCGTTGGCAGAGGGCATGGCTACACCTTC. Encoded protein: CSVGRGHGYTF.

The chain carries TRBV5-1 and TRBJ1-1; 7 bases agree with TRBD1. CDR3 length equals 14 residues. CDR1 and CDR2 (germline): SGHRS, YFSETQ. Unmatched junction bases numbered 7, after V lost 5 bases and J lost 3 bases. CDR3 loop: CASRQTRGDTEAFF. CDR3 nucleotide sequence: TGCGCCAGCAGACAAACCAGGGGGGACACTGAAGCTTTCTTT. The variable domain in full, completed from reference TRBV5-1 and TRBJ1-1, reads KAGVTQTPRYLIKTRGQQVTLSCSPISGHRSVSWYQQTPGQGLQFLFEYFSETQRNKGNFPGRFSGRQFSNSRSEMNVSTLELGDSALYLCASRQTRGDTEAFFGQGTRLTVV.

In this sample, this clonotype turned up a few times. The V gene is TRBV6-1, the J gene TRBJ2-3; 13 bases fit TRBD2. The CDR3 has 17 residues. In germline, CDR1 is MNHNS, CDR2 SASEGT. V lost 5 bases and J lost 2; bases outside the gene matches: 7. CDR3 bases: TGTGCCAGCAGTCCCATCACTAGCGGGAGGGCCACAGATACGCAGTATTTT. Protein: CASSPITSGRATDTQYF.